This TCR beta chain was observed in a study of T cell changes during pregnancy in multiple sclerosis. This clone appeared once. Germline V lookup: CDR1 LNHDA, CDR2 SQIVND (reference sequence). V trimming: 9 bases; J trimming: 2 bases; junction bases outside the gene matches: 4. This CDR3 is 14 amino acids long. Repertoires were generated with immunoSEQ multiplex PCR, while TCRdb's copy carries only in-frame clones and drops some. The table includes tens of thousands of clones, over 90% detected once. Here the sequenced sample was CD4+ T cells from peripheral blood mononuclear cells, taken in the second trimester of pregnancy. V gene TRBV19 combines with J gene TRBJ2-3, with 11 nucleotides matching TRBD2. This TCR came from a female donor with multiple sclerosis, enrolled in a pregnancy study. The CDR3, as DNA: TGTGCCAGCCGTAGCGGGGGGGCCACAGATACGCAGTATTTT. This translates into CASRSGGATDTQYF. The variable domain in full, completed from reference TRBV19 and TRBJ2-3, reads DGGITQSPKYLFRKEGQNVTLSCEQNLNHDAMYWYRQDPGQGLRLIYYSQIVNDFQKGDIAEGYSVSREKKESFPLTVTSAQKNPTAFYLCASRSGGATDTQYFGPGTRLTVL.